This entry is about one TCR beta chain. Which antigen it targets is not known. Within one base of it there is no much larger clone, and no base qualities were kept. This sample was taken from a study of CD8 T cells in ankylosing spondylitis (dated by TCRdb to 2015 to 2018). Notes on the research overall: To find TCR variants linked to disease, the study profiled T cell receptor beta repertoires in ankylosing spondylitis patients and healthy donors. The whole study cohort included 108 healthy donors and 25 or so ankylosing spondylitis patients. Peripheral blood was sampled, and synovial fluid was also collected from ankylosing spondylitis patients.

The reads were generated on an Illumina HiSeq 2500. Quantitative 5'-RACE with molecular barcodes was the method used to prepare the TCR beta libraries. For the original study's pipeline: A new computational method, built on a probabilistic model of VDJ rearrangement, was used to identify disease-linked TCR variants. Using fastp trimming at Q25 and MiXCR clonotype assembly, TCRdb reanalyzed the public sequencing data and kept in-frame beta chains. Each entry merges the rows of one CDR3 protein and shows their most common DNA and genes. TCRdb, rather than the study authors, made the V and J calls. The sample data list 250,000 or so distinct CDR3 sequences, and more than 15% of these were observed just once. Around 30% of the sample goes to the ten largest clones. What the research found in general, with its limitations: Some TCR beta motif variants had previously been reported in synovial fluid and blood of reactive arthritis patients, which suggested common disease-initiation mechanisms. Blood from ankylosing spondylitis patients appeared to be characterized by a TCR beta motif made up of under 10 highly homologous amino acid variants. A CD8+ phenotype was shown by the disease-linked clones, which were found at relatively low frequencies in peripheral blood. Significant enrichment of the disease-linked clones was reported in matched synovial fluid samples from ankylosing spondylitis patients.

The CDR3 starts with the cysteine, ends with the phenylalanine, and has 23 residues. The retained sequence is limited to the CDR3, 69 bases, with the frame set at the first base. The junction shows trimming of 3 bases on V and 7 bases on J, and the gene matches do not reach 25 bases of it. According to the germline V gene, CDR1 reads SGDLS and CDR2 reads YYNGEE. This clonotype was sampled from a male donor with ankylosing spondylitis or in good health (not recorded which). The V and J genes are TRBV9 and TRBJ2-1, with 16 bases matching TRBD2. Sequenced: blood, either unsorted or a sorted T cell fraction (not recorded which). Read as DNA, the sequence is TGTGCCAGCAGCGCCTCCTCACTGGGGGGACTAGCGGGAGGGCCCATGGAAGGAAATGAGCAGTTCTTC. Its product reads: CASSASSLGGLAGGPMEGNEQFF.